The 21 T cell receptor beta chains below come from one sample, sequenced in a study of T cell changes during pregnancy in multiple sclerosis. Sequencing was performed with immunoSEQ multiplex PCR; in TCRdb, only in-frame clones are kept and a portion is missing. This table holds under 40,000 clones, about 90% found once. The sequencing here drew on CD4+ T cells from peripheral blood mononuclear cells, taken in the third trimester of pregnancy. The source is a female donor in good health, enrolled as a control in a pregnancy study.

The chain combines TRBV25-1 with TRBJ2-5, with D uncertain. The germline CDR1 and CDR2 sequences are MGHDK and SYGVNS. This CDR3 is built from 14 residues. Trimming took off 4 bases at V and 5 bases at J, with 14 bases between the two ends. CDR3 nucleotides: TGTGCCAGCAGTGCAGAGCTAGGAGCCGAGACCCAGTACTTC. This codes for CASSAELGAETQYF.

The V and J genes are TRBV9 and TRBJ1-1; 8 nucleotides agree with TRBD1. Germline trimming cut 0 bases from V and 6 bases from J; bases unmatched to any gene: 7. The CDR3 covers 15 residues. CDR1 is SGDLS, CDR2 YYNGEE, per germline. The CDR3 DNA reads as TGTGCCAGCAGCGTAGGGCAGGGGGCTTCGTCTGAAGCTTTCTTT. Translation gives CASSVGQGASSEAFF.

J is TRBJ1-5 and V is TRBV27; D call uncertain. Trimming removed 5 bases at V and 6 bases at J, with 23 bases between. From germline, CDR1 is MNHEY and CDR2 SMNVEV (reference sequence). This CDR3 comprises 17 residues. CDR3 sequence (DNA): TGTGCCAGCAGTACCCCTCCGGGGAGGCCGGCTAGTCAGCCCCAGCATTTT. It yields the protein CASSTPPGRPASQPQHF.

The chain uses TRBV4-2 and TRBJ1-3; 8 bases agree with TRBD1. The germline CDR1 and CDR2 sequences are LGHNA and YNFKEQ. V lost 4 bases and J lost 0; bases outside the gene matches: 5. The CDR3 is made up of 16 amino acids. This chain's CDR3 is CASSLGQGSSGNTIYF. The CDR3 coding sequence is TGTGCCAGCAGCCTCGGACAGGGCTCCTCTGGAAACACCATATATTTT.

For the CDR3, the DNA is TGCAGCGTCGCCTGGGGAGCTGTTACTAGCACAGATACGCAGTATTTT. Amino acid sequence: CSVAWGAVTSTDTQYF. The chain is built from TRBV29-1 and TRBJ2-3, with D perhaps matching TRBD2 (5 bases). The CDR3 spans 16 residues. Germline V gives CDR1 SQVTM, CDR2 ANQGSEA. Trimming removed 6 bases at V and 0 bases at J, with 19 bases between.

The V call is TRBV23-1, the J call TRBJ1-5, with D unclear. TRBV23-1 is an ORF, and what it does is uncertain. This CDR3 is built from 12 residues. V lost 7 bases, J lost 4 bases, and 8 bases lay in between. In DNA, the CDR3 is TGCGCCAGCAACCCTGAGAATCAGCCCCAGCATTTT. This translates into CASNPENQPQHF.

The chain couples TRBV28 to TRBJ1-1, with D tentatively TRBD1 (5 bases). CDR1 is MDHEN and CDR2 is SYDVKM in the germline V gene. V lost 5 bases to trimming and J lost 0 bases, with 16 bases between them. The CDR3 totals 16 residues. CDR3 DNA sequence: TGTGCCAGCAGTCCTTTGGGCGGGGCATTGAACACTGAAGCTTTCTTT. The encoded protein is CASSPLGGALNTEAFF.

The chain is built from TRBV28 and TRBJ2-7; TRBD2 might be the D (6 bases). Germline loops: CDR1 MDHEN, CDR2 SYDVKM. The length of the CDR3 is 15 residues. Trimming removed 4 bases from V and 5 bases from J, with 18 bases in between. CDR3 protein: CASSSGDFVSDEQYF. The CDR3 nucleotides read TGTGCCAGCAGTTCGGGGGACTTCGTTTCGGACGAGCAGTACTTC.

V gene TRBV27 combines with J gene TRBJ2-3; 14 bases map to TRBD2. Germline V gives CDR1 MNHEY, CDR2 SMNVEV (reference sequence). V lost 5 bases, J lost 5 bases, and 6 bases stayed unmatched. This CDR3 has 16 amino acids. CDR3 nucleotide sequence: TGTGCCAGCAGTCGGGGACTAGCGGGAGAAAGAGATACGCAGTATTTT. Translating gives CASSRGLAGERDTQYF.

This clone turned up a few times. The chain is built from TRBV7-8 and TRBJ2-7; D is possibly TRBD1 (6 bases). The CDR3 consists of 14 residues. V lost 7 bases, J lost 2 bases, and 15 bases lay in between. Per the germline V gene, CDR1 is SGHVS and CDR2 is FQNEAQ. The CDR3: CASKSNRATYEQYF. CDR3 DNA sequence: TGTGCCAGCAAAAGTAACAGGGCCACCTACGAGCAGTACTTC.

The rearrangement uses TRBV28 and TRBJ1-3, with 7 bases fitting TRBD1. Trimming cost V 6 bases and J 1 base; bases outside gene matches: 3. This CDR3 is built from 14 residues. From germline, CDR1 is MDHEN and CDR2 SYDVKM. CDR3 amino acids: CASSAGGSGNTIYF. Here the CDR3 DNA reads TGTGCCAGCAGCGCAGGGGGATCTGGAAACACCATATATTTT. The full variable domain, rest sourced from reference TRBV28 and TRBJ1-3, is DVKVTQSSRYLVKRTGEKVFLECVQDMDHENMFWYRQDPGLGLRLIYFSYDVKMKEKGDIPEGYSVSREKKERFSLILESASTNQTSMYLCASSAGGSGNTIYFGEGSWLTVV.

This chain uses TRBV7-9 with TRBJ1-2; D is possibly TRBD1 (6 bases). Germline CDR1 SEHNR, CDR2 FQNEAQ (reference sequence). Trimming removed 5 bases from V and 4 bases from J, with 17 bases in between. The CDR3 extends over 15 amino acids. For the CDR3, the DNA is TGTGCCAGCAGCCCCCGGACAGTACCGATCTATGGCTACACCTTC. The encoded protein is CASSPRTVPIYGYTF.

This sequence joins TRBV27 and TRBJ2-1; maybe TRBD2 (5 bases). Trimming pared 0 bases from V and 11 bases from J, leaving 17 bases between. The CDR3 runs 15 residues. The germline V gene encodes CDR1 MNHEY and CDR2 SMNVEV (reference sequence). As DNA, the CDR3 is TGTGCCAGCAGTTTATCGAGGGCGGCTAATGAAAAGCAGTTCTTC. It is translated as CASSLSRAANEKQFF.

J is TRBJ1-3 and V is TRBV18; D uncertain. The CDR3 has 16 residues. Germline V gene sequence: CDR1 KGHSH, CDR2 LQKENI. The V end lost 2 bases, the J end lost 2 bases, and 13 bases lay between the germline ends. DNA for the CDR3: TGTGCCAGCTCACCAAGTCCGGGATTTGCTGGAAACACCATATATTTT. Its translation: CASSPSPGFAGNTIYF.

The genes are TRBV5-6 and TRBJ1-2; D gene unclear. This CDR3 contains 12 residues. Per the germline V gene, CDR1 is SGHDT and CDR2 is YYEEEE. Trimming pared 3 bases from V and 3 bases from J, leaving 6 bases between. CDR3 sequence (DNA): TGTGCCAGCAGCTCGGAGTACTATGGCTACACCTTC. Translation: CASSSEYYGYTF.

CDR3 in amino acids: CASSGTSGNTGELFF. CDR3 bases: TGTGCCAGCAGTGGGACTAGCGGGAACACCGGGGAGCTGTTTTTT. The chain recombines TRBV2 with TRBJ2-2, with 10 bases matching TRBD2. Germline V gene data show CDR1 as SNHLY and CDR2 as FYNNEI. V trimming: 4 bases; J trimming: 1 base; junction bases outside the gene matches: 0. The CDR3 contains 15 residues.

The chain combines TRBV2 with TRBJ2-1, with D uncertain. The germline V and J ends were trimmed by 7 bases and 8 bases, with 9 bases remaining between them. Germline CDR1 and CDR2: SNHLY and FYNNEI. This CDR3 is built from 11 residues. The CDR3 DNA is TGTGCCAGCAAGGAGCAATATGAGCAGTTCTTC. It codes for CASKEQYEQFF. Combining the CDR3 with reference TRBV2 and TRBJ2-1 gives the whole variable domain EPEVTQTPSHQVTQMGQEVILRCVPISNHLYFYWYRQILGQKVEFLVSFYNNEISEKSEIFDDQFSVERPDGSNFTLKIRSTKLEDSAMYFCASKEQYEQFFGPGTRLTVL.

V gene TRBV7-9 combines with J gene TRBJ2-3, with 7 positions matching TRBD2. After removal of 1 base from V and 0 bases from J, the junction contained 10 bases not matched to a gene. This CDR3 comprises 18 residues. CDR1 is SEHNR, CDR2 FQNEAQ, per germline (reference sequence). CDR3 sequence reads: CASSLGGGGDTSTDTQYF. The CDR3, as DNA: TGTGCCAGCAGCTTAGGGGGCGGGGGAGACACTAGCACAGATACGCAGTATTTT.

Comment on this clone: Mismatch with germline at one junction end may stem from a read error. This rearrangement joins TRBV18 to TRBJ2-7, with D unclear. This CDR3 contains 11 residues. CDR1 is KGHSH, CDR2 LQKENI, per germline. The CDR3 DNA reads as TGTGCCAGCTCACCAGGGCAGACGGTCATCTTC. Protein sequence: CASSPGQTVIF.

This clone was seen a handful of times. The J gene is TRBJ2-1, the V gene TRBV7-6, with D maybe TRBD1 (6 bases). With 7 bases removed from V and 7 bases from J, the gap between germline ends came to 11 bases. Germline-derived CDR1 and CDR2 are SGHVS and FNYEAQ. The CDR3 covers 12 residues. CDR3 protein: CASTDRKNEQFF. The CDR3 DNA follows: TGTGCCAGCACCGACAGGAAGAATGAGCAGTTCTTC.

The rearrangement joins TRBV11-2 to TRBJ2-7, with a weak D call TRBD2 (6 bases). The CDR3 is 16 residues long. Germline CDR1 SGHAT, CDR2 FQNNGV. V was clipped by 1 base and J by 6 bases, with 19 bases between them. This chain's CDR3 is CASSLVPVGPGGEQYF. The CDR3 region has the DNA TGTGCCAGCAGCTTAGTACCAGTCGGCCCCGGGGGCGAGCAGTACTTC.